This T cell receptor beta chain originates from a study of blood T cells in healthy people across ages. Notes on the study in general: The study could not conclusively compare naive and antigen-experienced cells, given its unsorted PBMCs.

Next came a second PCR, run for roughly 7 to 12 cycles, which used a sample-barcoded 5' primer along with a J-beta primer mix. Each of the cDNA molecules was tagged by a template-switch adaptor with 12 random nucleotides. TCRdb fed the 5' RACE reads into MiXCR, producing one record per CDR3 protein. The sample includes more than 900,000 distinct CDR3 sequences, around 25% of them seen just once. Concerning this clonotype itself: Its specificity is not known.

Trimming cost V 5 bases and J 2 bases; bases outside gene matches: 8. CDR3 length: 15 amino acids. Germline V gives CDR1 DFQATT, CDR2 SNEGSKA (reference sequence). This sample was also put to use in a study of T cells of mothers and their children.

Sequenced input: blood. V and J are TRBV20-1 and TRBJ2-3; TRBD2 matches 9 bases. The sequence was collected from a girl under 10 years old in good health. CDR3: CSAGDVAGDTDTQYF. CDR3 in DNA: TGCAGTGCTGGGGATGTAGCGGGGGACACAGATACGCAGTATTTT.